The present T cell receptor beta chain was sequenced within a study of blood T cell repertoires in COVID-19. Turning to this clone: The DNA is omitted, as the CDR3 cannot be located on it reliably, and the CDR3 follows TCRdb's listing.

The CDR3 totals 15 residues, both ends included. Germline V gives CDR1 SGHAT, CDR2 FQNNGV. Authors' data handling: Reference gene primer amplification in the assay estimated nucleated cell counts. Data came from immunoSEQ multiplex PCR; TCRdb stores just in-frame clones and leaves some out. The V and J calls and clone size are taken from that table; D and trimming were inferred from the DNA. The sample shows about 270,000 clones, 86% of them seen only once. Two negative PCRs, clearance, or symptom resolution characterized the recovered Cohort 3 donors. The V and J genes are TRBV11-2 and TRBJ1-6; the table's D call of TRBD1 was not tested on the DNA. Sample: PBMCs or T cells enriched from blood (not recorded which). The source of this sequence is a young man who had recovered from COVID-19. CDR3 protein: CASSLVGTGSMGVHF.